A selection of T cell receptor beta chains follows, all from one sample in a study of shared T cell receptors in the human thymus. Method: immunoSEQ multiplex PCR; TCRdb's copy keeps in-frame clones and lacks some. Altogether hundreds of thousands of clones are present, more than 75% being singletons, with the ten largest covering over 0.008%. The sample also formed part of further work on human thymus T cells.

The specimen sequenced was thymocytes. These receptor sequences come from a boy under two years old with a congenital heart defect. Each CDR3 is given with its conserved first and last residue. The D gene is left open where the match is weak. Size values are once, few and many counts, or a class for expanded clones, and some rows have none.

v_gene: TRBV7-2; j_gene: TRBJ2-5; abundance: -; d_gene: -; CDR3aa: CASSLSQSGPKETQYF; CDR3nt: TGTGCCAGCAGCTTATCGCAGTCAGGGCCTAAAGAGACCCAGTACTTC
v_gene: TRBV27; j_gene: TRBJ1-1; abundance: once; d_gene: -; CDR3aa: CASSLIRGPNTEAFF; CDR3nt: TGTGCCAGCAGTCTAATCAGGGGCCCGAACACTGAAGCTTTCTTT
v_gene: TRBV27; j_gene: TRBJ2-7; abundance: -; d_gene: -; CDR3aa: CASKETDRGHLAGDYEQYF; CDR3nt: TGTGCCAGCAAGGAGACGGACAGGGGGCACCTAGCGGGAGACTACGAGCAGTACTTC
v_gene: TRBV15; j_gene: TRBJ2-1; abundance: -; d_gene: TRBD2; CDR3aa: CATSRDAAGAYNEQFF; CDR3nt: TGTGCCACCAGCAGAGACGCAGCGGGAGCCTACAATGAGCAGTTCTTC
v_gene: TRBV2; j_gene: TRBJ2-7; abundance: -; d_gene: TRBD2; CDR3aa: CASSELAGPHQYF; CDR3nt: TGTGCCAGCAGTGAACTAGCGGGGCCCCATCAGTACTTC
v_gene: TRBV10-3; j_gene: TRBJ2-7; abundance: -; d_gene: -; CDR3aa: CAISESHLRGRDEQYF; CDR3nt: TGTGCCATCAGTGAGTCGCATCTCAGGGGCAGAGACGAGCAGTACTTC
v_gene: TRBV21-1; j_gene: TRBJ2-2; abundance: -; d_gene: -; CDR3aa: CASSKSPGGGTGELFF; CDR3nt: TGTGCCAGCAGCAAATCCCCGGGTGGGGGGACCGGGGAGCTGTTTTTT
v_gene: TRBV11-1; j_gene: TRBJ1-1; abundance: -; d_gene: TRBD1; CDR3aa: CASSLRDRVKTEAFF; CDR3nt: TGTGCCAGCAGCTTAAGGGACAGGGTGAAGACTGAAGCTTTCTTT
v_gene: TRBV7-2; j_gene: TRBJ2-5; abundance: -; d_gene: TRBD1; CDR3aa: CASSLLVDRGGETQYF; CDR3nt: TGTGCCAGCAGCTTACTGGTTGACAGGGGGGGAGAGACCCAGTACTTC
v_gene: TRBV9; j_gene: TRBJ1-2; abundance: -; d_gene: TRBD1; CDR3aa: CASSVRGTDHYGYTF; CDR3nt: TGTGCCAGCAGCGTCCGAGGGACAGACCACTATGGCTACACCTTC
v_gene: TRBV28; j_gene: TRBJ2-3; abundance: -; d_gene: TRBD1; CDR3aa: CASSFRDRGTDTQYF; CDR3nt: TGTGCCAGCAGTTTCCGGGACAGGGGGACAGATACGCAGTATTTT
v_gene: TRBV5-4; j_gene: TRBJ2-2; abundance: -; d_gene: TRBD2; CDR3aa: CASSILGGSGATGELFF; CDR3nt: TGTGCCAGCAGCATCCTCGGTGGGAGCGGGGCCACCGGGGAGCTGTTTTTT
v_gene: TRBV29-1; j_gene: TRBJ2-5; abundance: -; d_gene: TRBD2; CDR3aa: CSIWASGQETQYF; CDR3nt: TGCAGCATTTGGGCTAGCGGACAAGAGACCCAGTACTTC
v_gene: TRBV4-1; j_gene: TRBJ2-5; abundance: -; d_gene: TRBD2; CDR3aa: CASNKREGETQYF; CDR3nt: TGCGCCAGCAACAAGCGGGAGGGGGAGACCCAGTACTTC
v_gene: TRBV30; j_gene: TRBJ2-7; abundance: -; d_gene: TRBD2; CDR3aa: CAWSVRGGTYEQYF; CDR3nt: TGTGCCTGGAGTGTACGGGGGGGTACCTACGAGCAGTACTTC
v_gene: TRBV15; j_gene: TRBJ2-4; abundance: few; d_gene: TRBD2; CDR3aa: CATSRDRVPTSERAKNIQYF; CDR3nt: TGTGCCACCAGCAGAGATCGGGTACCTACTAGCGAAAGAGCCAAAAACATTCAGTACTTC
v_gene: TRBV10-3; j_gene: TRBJ2-7; abundance: -; d_gene: TRBD1; CDR3aa: CAISELQGAREQYF; CDR3nt: TGCGCCATCAGTGAACTCCAGGGGGCGCGGGAGCAGTACTTC
v_gene: TRBV7-2; j_gene: TRBJ2-5; abundance: -; d_gene: TRBD1; CDR3aa: CASSLQGAGETQYF; CDR3nt: TGTGCCAGCAGCTTGCAGGGGGCTGGTGAGACCCAGTACTTC